The next 21 T cell receptor beta chains were all read from a single sample in a study of T cells after yellow fever vaccination. From the 5' RACE reads, TCRdb called clonotypes with MiXCR, one entry per CDR3 protein. The data contain roughly 340,000 distinct CDR3 sequences, approximately 4.2% of them singletons. The sequencing used PBMCs, collected 5 days after the yellow fever booster vaccination. Receptor source: a man aged 18 to 30 who received the YFV17D yellow fever vaccine.

This clonotype was seen many times. The genes are TRBV7-2 and TRBJ2-3; D is unresolved. V was trimmed by 4 bases and J by 2 bases, leaving 13 bases between them. CDR1 SGHTA and CDR2 FQGNSA come from the germline V gene. The CDR3 consists of 15 residues. The CDR3 protein is CASSSSLGDTDTQYF. CDR3 sequence (DNA): TGTGCCAGCAGCTCCTCTTTAGGAGACACAGATACGCAGTATTTT.

This clonotype has a count of ten or more. The chain employs TRBV19 and TRBJ1-1, with D tentatively TRBD1 (5 bases). Trimming shortened V by 1 base and J by 2 bases, and 8 bases separated the two germline ends. From germline, CDR1 is LNHDA and CDR2 SQIVND (reference sequence). CDR3 size: 14 residues. The CDR3 here is CASSIGGVNTEAFF. CDR3 nucleotides: TGTGCCAGTAGTATAGGGGGGGTCAACACTGAAGCTTTCTTT.

This clonotype was seen a few times. A read error may produce the germline difference seen at one junction end. This chain uses TRBV27 with TRBJ2-7; D possibly matches TRBD1 or TRBD2 (5 bases each). CDR3 size: 14 residues. The germline CDR1 and CDR2 sequences are MNHEY and SMNVEV (reference sequence). The CDR3 protein is CASSLHVGAASFFF. The CDR3 region has the DNA TGTGCCAGCAGTTTACATGTCGGGGCAGCTAGCTTCTTCTTC.

The chain links TRBV9 to TRBJ2-2; D may be TRBD1 or TRBD2 (5 bases each). This CDR3 has 13 residues. V was shortened by 0 bases and J by 7 bases, with 7 bases between the two germline ends. The germline V gene has CDR1 SGDLS and CDR2 YYNGEE. CDR3 in DNA: TGTGCCAGCAGCGTAGTTGGGGGCGGGGAGCTGTTTTTT. It is translated as CASSVVGGGELFF.

The table lists this clonotype with many counts. The chain is built from TRBV3-1 and TRBJ2-3; possibly TRBD2 for D (5 bases). This CDR3 is built from 13 residues. V shed 4 bases and J shed 6 bases, with 11 bases lying between them. Germline V lookup: CDR1 LGHDT, CDR2 YNNKEL (reference sequence). The CDR3 region has the DNA TGTGCCAGCAGCCTGAGAGGGCCGGATACGCAGTATTTT. It specifies CASSLRGPDTQYF.

In this sample, this clonotype turned up many times. The V call is TRBV7-9, the J call TRBJ1-1, with D possibly being TRBD1 (6 bases). The V end was cut by 5 bases, the J end by 3 bases, with 13 bases between. This CDR3 has 14 amino acids. Germline V CDR1 and CDR2: SEHNR, FQNEAQ (reference sequence). CDR3 protein: CASSPTGGHTEAFF. In DNA form, the CDR3 reads TGTGCCAGCAGCCCAACCGGGGGGCACACTGAAGCTTTCTTT. The variable domain in full, completed from reference TRBV7-9 and TRBJ1-1, reads DTGVSQNPRHKITKRGQNVTFRCDPISEHNRLYWYRQTLGQGPEFLTYFQNEAQLEKSRLLSDRFSAERPKGSFSTLEIQRTEQGDSAMYLCASSPTGGHTEAFFGQGTRLTVV.

V gene TRBV20-1 combines with J gene TRBJ2-5, with D perhaps matching TRBD1 or TRBD2 (5 bases each). The germline gives CDR1 DFQATT, CDR2 SNEGSKA (reference sequence). This CDR3 has 15 amino acids. V lost 3 bases and J 7 bases, leaving 21 bases between the germline ends. The CDR3 DNA follows: TGCAGTGCTAGCCCCCCCCGACAGAGTGAGGGGACCCAGTACTTC. Protein product: CSASPPRQSEGTQYF.

In this sample, this clonotype turned up a few times. J is TRBJ1-2 and V is TRBV16; TRBD1 aligns across 7 bases. Looked up from germline, CDR1 is KGHSY and CDR2 is FQNENV. CDR3 length: 13 amino acids. V trimming: 4 bases; J trimming: 5 bases; junction bases outside the gene matches: 4. CDR3 residues: CASSRGTAYGYTF. CDR3 bases: TGTGCCAGCAGCCGAGGGACAGCTTATGGCTACACCTTC. Based on the CDR3 plus reference TRBV16 and TRBJ1-2, the full variable domain is GEEVAQTPKHLVRGEGQKAKLYCAPIKGHSYVFWYQQVLKNEFKFLISFQNENVFDETGMPKERFSAKCLPNSPCSLEIQATKLEDSAVYFCASSRGTAYGYTFGSGTRLTVV.

There are a few counts of this clonotype. The chain joins TRBV5-4 to TRBJ2-5, with D possibly being TRBD2 (6 bases). The germline gives CDR1 SGHNT, CDR2 YYREEE (reference sequence). The length of the CDR3 is 15 residues. The germline V and J ends were trimmed by 2 bases and 4 bases, with 15 bases remaining between them. CDR3 loop: CASSFFSAGSETQYF. CDR3 DNA sequence: TGTGCCAGCAGCTTCTTCTCGGCGGGATCAGAGACCCAGTACTTC. Based on the CDR3 plus reference TRBV5-4 and TRBJ2-5, the full variable domain is ETGVTQSPTHLIKTRGQQVTLRCSSQSGHNTVSWYQQALGQGPQFIFQYYREEENGRGNFPPRFSGLQFPNYSSELNVNALELDDSALYLCASSFFSAGSETQYFGPGTRLLVL.

This clonotype came up many times. The rearrangement joins TRBV5-1 to TRBJ2-5, with 13 bases lining up with TRBD2. The V segment lost 4 bases and the J segment 1 base; nucleotides outside the gene matches: 4. Germline lookup yields CDR1 SGHRS and CDR2 YFSETQ. The CDR3 covers 16 residues. The CDR3 nucleotides are TGCGCCAGCAGCAGACTAGCGGGGGGCCTCCAAGAGACCCAGTACTTC. This encodes CASSRLAGGLQETQYF.

This clonotype was seen many times. The genes are TRBV7-8 and TRBJ2-6; D is unclear. The V end was cut by 0 bases, the J end by 0 bases, with 6 bases between. The CDR3 runs to 16 residues. Germline CDR1 reads SGHVS; CDR2 reads FQNEAQ. In DNA, the CDR3 is TGTGCCAGCAGCTTAGCCTTGAGCTCTGGGGCCAACGTCCTGACTTTC. Protein: CASSLALSSGANVLTF.

The V call is TRBV29-1, the J call TRBJ2-2, with a possible D match to TRBD1 (5 bases). Germline assignment: CDR1 SQVTM and CDR2 ANQGSEA. The length of the CDR3 is 14 residues. The V and J ends lost 4 bases and 0 bases respectively, with 9 bases between them. The DNA of the CDR3 is TGCAGCGTTGCCAGGGTTTCGAACACCGGGGAGCTGTTTTTT. It encodes CSVARVSNTGELFF.

The chain links TRBV27 to TRBJ2-5, with D possibly matching TRBD2 (5 bases). The CDR3 sequence is 15 residues long. The V end was cut by 3 bases, the J end by 0 bases, with 11 bases between. Germline assignment: CDR1 MNHEY and CDR2 SMNVEV (reference sequence). The CDR3, as DNA: TGTGCCAGCAGTTTGAGGCGGGCGTACCAAGAGACCCAGTACTTC. It codes for CASSLRRAYQETQYF.

V gene TRBV12-3 or TRBV12-4 combines with J gene TRBJ2-6, with D unclear. The V end lost 10 bases, the J end lost 0 bases, and 10 bases lay between the germline ends. The CDR3 extends over 14 amino acids. CDR3 nucleotides: TGTGCCATCTCCGACTTCTCTGGGGCCAACGTCCTGACTTTC. Protein: CAISDFSGANVLTF.

This clonotype was seen many times. The chain uses TRBV6-2 or TRBV6-3 and TRBJ2-7, with D perhaps matching TRBD2 (5 bases). The CDR3 is made up of 12 amino acids. Per the germline V gene, CDR1 is MNHEY and CDR2 is SVGEGT. V shed 6 bases and J shed 7 bases, with 13 bases lying between them. CDR3 DNA: TGTGCCAGCAGGGACTCCCCACGGGAGCAGTACTTC. Protein product: CASRDSPREQYF.

This clonotype was counted only a few times. V usage is TRBV5-1 and J usage is TRBJ2-5; 8 nucleotides align to TRBD1. The CDR3 consists of 15 residues. J lost 5 bases, V lost 4 bases, and 10 bases had no gene match. Germline loops: CDR1 SGHRS, CDR2 YFSETQ. DNA of the CDR3: TGCGCCAGCAGCATTACAGGACAGGGTGGGGAGACCCAGTACTTC. Its protein product is CASSITGQGGETQYF.

This clonotype was picked up many times. CDR3 sequence (DNA): TGTGCCAGCAGTTTTTCCTCGGGGGATCAGCCCCAGCATTTT. Protein: CASSFSSGDQPQHF. The rearrangement links TRBV12-3 or TRBV12-4 to TRBJ1-5; tentatively, D is TRBD1 (5 bases). Trimming stripped 3 bases from V and 5 bases from J, with 11 bases between. This CDR3 comprises 14 residues.

This clonotype was picked up a small number of times. The rearrangement uses TRBV5-1 and TRBJ1-4; 7 bases agree with TRBD1. The germline CDR1 and CDR2 sequences are SGHRS and YFSETQ. The CDR3 sequence is 15 residues long. Germline trimming cut 1 base from V and 8 bases from J; bases unmatched to any gene: 8. CDR3 in DNA: TGCGCCAGCAGCTTGACAACCGCCAGGGGGGAAAAACTGTTTTTT. Its protein is CASSLTTARGEKLFF.

In this sample, this clonotype turned up many times. The chain recombines TRBV7-8 with TRBJ2-5; 11 bases align to TRBD2. The CDR3 length is 17 residues. Germline V gene sequence: CDR1 SGHVS, CDR2 FQNEAQ. The J segment lost 5 bases and the V segment lost 5 bases, leaving 13 bases of the junction unmatched. CDR3 amino acids: CASSKGLAVFAGETQYF. The CDR3 DNA follows: TGTGCCAGCAGCAAGGGACTAGCGGTCTTTGCGGGGGAGACCCAGTACTTC. The full variable domain, in which reference TRBV7-8 and TRBJ2-5 provide the parts outside the CDR3, is GAGVSQSPRYKVAKRGQDVALRCDPISGHVSLFWYQQALGQGPEFLTYFQNEAQLDKSGLPSDRFFAERPEGSVSTLKIQRTQQEDSAVYLCASSKGLAVFAGETQYFGPGTRLLVL.

The rearrangement links TRBV7-8 to TRBJ2-3, with D possibly matching TRBD1 (6 bases). In germline, CDR1 is SGHVS, CDR2 FQNEAQ. Trimming removed 4 bases at V and 6 bases at J, with 29 bases between. The CDR3 is 19 amino acids. CDR3 sequence reads: CASSWPKLGDTTGWDTQYF. Written as DNA, the CDR3 is TGTGCCAGCAGCTGGCCGAAACTGGGGGACACTACCGGATGGGATACGCAGTATTTT.

This clonotype was counted a few times. The chain employs TRBV6-5 and TRBJ2-7; D remains unclear. From germline, CDR1 is MNHEY and CDR2 SVGAGI. The CDR3 is 14 residues long. V lost 8 bases and J 1 base, leaving 15 bases between the germline ends. CDR3 nucleotide sequence: TGTGCCAGCTTAGAGTCGGGCAGTTCCTACGAGCAGTACTTC. Its protein is CASLESGSSYEQYF.